The next 17 T cell receptor beta chains were all read from a single sample in a study of cytomegalovirus exposure and HLA in healthy donors. Vbeta (60) and Jbeta (13) primers were used in the PCR. The data were produced by immunoSEQ multiplex PCR, yet TCRdb's version contains in-frame clones alone and is incomplete. Of some 99,000 clones listed, 60% to 80% are singletons. Input material: PBMCs. These receptors all stem from a female donor in good health and CMV-seronegative.

The chain combines TRBV9 with TRBJ1-2, with D possibly being TRBD1 (6 bases). The CDR3 extends over 14 amino acids. The V gene lost 4 bases and the J gene lost 4 bases, with 14 bases spanning the gap. The germline V gene encodes CDR1 SGDLS and CDR2 YYNGEE. CDR3 coding DNA: TGTGCCAGCAGCTTAGAGCAGGGGACCTATGGCTACACCTTC. Translating gives CASSLEQGTYGYTF.

The V gene is TRBV5-4, the J gene TRBJ2-1; D is unclear. The germline gives CDR1 SGHNT, CDR2 YYREEE (reference sequence). Between the trimmed V and J ends, which lost 0 bases and 4 bases, there was a span of 8 bases. The CDR3 extends over 14 amino acids. The CDR3: CASSLVADYNEQFF. The CDR3 DNA reads as TGTGCCAGCAGCTTGGTCGCAGATTACAATGAGCAGTTCTTC. Full variable domain (remainder filled in from reference TRBV5-4 and TRBJ2-1): ETGVTQSPTHLIKTRGQQVTLRCSSQSGHNTVSWYQQALGQGPQFIFQYYREEENGRGNFPPRFSGLQFPNYSSELNVNALELDDSALYLCASSLVADYNEQFFGPGTRLTVL.

The chain has TRBV6-4 and TRBJ1-2, with 8 bases lining up with TRBD1. CDR1 and CDR2 (germline): MRHNA, SNTAGT. Trimming removed 0 bases from V and 4 bases from J; junction bases left unmatched: 4. CDR3 length: 15 amino acids. The CDR3 coding sequence is TGTGCCAGCAGTGACTCAGGACAGGGTTCCTATGGCTACACCTTC. This translates into CASSDSGQGSYGYTF.

This clone was detected only a few times. The V call is TRBV7-8, the J call TRBJ1-5; D is perhaps TRBD1 (5 bases). This CDR3 contains 15 residues. Per germline, CDR1 SGHVS and CDR2 FQNEAQ. Trimming left V 4 bases short and J 4 bases short, with 14 bases between. DNA of the CDR3: TGTGCCAGCAGCTCCACACAGGCTGGAAATCAGCCCCAGCATTTT. Amino acid sequence: CASSSTQAGNQPQHF. Filled out from reference TRBV7-8 and TRBJ1-5, the complete variable domain reads GAGVSQSPRYKVAKRGQDVALRCDPISGHVSLFWYQQALGQGPEFLTYFQNEAQLDKSGLPSDRFFAERPEGSVSTLKIQRTQQEDSAVYLCASSSTQAGNQPQHFGDGTRLSIL.

V gene TRBV18 combines with J gene TRBJ1-6; D not certain. The germline V and J ends were trimmed by 3 bases and 0 bases, with 12 bases remaining between them. CDR1 and CDR2 (germline): KGHSH, LQKENI. The length of the CDR3 is 17 residues. CDR3 nucleotides: TGTGCCAGCTCACCGGCAGTCCCCAGCTCCTATAATTCACCCCTCCACTTT. As protein: CASSPAVPSSYNSPLHF.

This clone was seen only a few times. The rearrangement links TRBV11-2 to TRBJ1-1; D call uncertain. CDR1 is SGHAT, CDR2 FQNNGV, per germline. Deletions cut 4 bases from V and 0 bases from J, with 15 bases between. This CDR3 contains 16 residues. Here the CDR3 reads CASSSLNRGLNTEAFF. CDR3 nucleotides: TGTGCCAGCAGCTCCCTAAATCGAGGGTTGAACACTGAAGCTTTCTTT.

This chain uses TRBV7-9 with TRBJ2-7; TRBD2 might be the D (6 bases). This CDR3 comprises 12 residues. Trimming shortened V by 0 bases and J by 9 bases, and 9 bases separated the two germline ends. CDR1 SEHNR and CDR2 FQNEAQ come from the germline V gene (reference sequence). This CDR3 is CASSLAEGWQYF. Here the CDR3 DNA reads TGTGCCAGCAGCTTAGCGGAGGGGTGGCAGTACTTC.

Here the CDR3 DNA reads TGTGCCAGCAGTTTCGGGGGGTCGGCAGATACGCAGTATTTT. Its translation is CASSFGGSADTQYF. The chain uses TRBV28 and TRBJ2-3, with TRBD2 identical over 7 bases. CDR1 MDHEN and CDR2 SYDVKM come from the germline V gene. This CDR3 spans 14 amino acids. With 3 bases clipped from V and 4 bases from J, the junction kept 4 bases outside the gene matches. The variable domain in full, completed from reference TRBV28 and TRBJ2-3, reads DVKVTQSSRYLVKRTGEKVFLECVQDMDHENMFWYRQDPGLGLRLIYFSYDVKMKEKGDIPEGYSVSREKKERFSLILESASTNQTSMYLCASSFGGSADTQYFGPGTRLTVL.

This chain uses TRBV28 with TRBJ2-7; 7 bases line up with TRBD1. J was trimmed by 2 bases and V by 2 bases; bases with no gene match: 9. The CDR3 length is 16 residues. CDR1 and CDR2 from the germline V gene are MDHEN and SYDVKM. CDR3 region: CASSLRLDRLTYEQYF. Written as DNA, the CDR3 is TGTGCCAGCAGTTTAAGGTTGGACAGGTTGACCTACGAGCAGTACTTC.

Concerning this clone itself: In the same sample, other DNA sequences code for this CDR3. V gene TRBV5-1 combines with J gene TRBJ1-2; D is undetermined. V lost 0 bases, J lost 2 bases, and 5 bases lay in between. The CDR3 is 13 residues long. Germline V CDR1 and CDR2: SGHRS, YFSETQ. The CDR3 loop reads CASSLAGNYGYTF. The CDR3 DNA reads TGCGCCAGCAGCTTGGCCGGGAACTATGGCTACACCTTC.

The chain carries TRBV18 and TRBJ2-1; 8 bases align to TRBD2. CDR1 and CDR2 from the germline V gene are KGHSH and LQKENI. Trimming took 4 bases from V and 5 from J; bases not matched to a gene: 4. The CDR3 loop spans 14 amino acids. The CDR3 protein is CASSQLADNNEQFF. CDR3 sequence (DNA): TGTGCCAGCTCACAACTAGCGGACAACAATGAGCAGTTCTTC.

In the case of this clone: A read error may produce the germline difference seen at one junction end. The CDR3 DNA follows: TGTGCTAGCACCCTGGGGCTAGGAGAGACCCAGTACTTC. Its translation: CASTLGLGETQYF. V is TRBV7-7 and J is TRBJ2-5, with D maybe TRBD1 (5 bases). From germline, CDR1 is SSHAT and CDR2 FNYEAQ (reference sequence). The CDR3 sequence is 13 residues long.

This clone was picked up a small number of times. The chain carries TRBV11-2 and TRBJ2-1; 10 bases map to TRBD2. Unmatched junction bases numbered 2, after V lost 6 bases and J lost 0 bases. From germline, CDR1 is SGHAT and CDR2 FQNNGV. CDR3 size: 15 residues. For the CDR3, the DNA is TGTGCCAGCAGACTAGCGGGGAGCTCCTACAATGAGCAGTTCTTC. This sequence encodes CASRLAGSSYNEQFF.

V usage is TRBV5-5 and J usage is TRBJ2-7; 11 nucleotides match TRBD2. The ends lost 4 bases at V and 3 bases at J; junction bases unmatched: 3. CDR1 and CDR2 from the germline V gene are SGHKS and YYEKEE (reference sequence). The length of the CDR3 is 14 residues. Written as DNA, the CDR3 is TGTGCCAGCAGCGGTAGCGGGGGGGACTACGAGCAGTACTTC. Its protein product is CASSGSGGDYEQYF.

V usage is TRBV10-3 and J usage is TRBJ2-1; 8 bases agree with TRBD2. The CDR3 consists of 15 residues. Per the germline V gene, CDR1 is ENHRY and CDR2 is SYGVKD. Germline trimming cut 5 bases from V and 3 bases from J; bases unmatched to any gene: 6. DNA for the CDR3: TGTGCCATCAGTATTAGCGGGACCCTCTACAATGAGCAGTTCTTC. This sequence encodes CAISISGTLYNEQFF.

The chain links TRBV9 to TRBJ2-5; weak D call: TRBD2 (5 bases). The CDR3 is made up of 15 amino acids. Trimming stripped 1 base from V and 2 bases from J, with 12 bases between. Germline V lookup: CDR1 SGDLS, CDR2 YYNGEE. In DNA, the CDR3 is TGTGCCAGCAGCGTATTTGGGCGGGTTCAAGAGACCCAGTACTTC. This codes for CASSVFGRVQETQYF.

There are a few counts of this clone. V usage is TRBV7-3 and J usage is TRBJ2-5; perhaps TRBD1 as D (6 bases). Germline V gives CDR1 SGHTA, CDR2 FQGTGA. The CDR3 runs to 14 residues. Trimming cost V 5 bases and J 2 bases, with 12 bases left between them. The CDR3 bases are TGTGCCAGCAGCAGGGGTAGGGGGCAAGAGACCCAGTACTTC. It translates to CASSRGRGQETQYF.